A selection of T cell receptor beta chains follows, all from one sample in a study of T cells after posttransplantation cyclophosphamide. Method: immunoSEQ multiplex PCR; TCRdb's copy keeps in-frame clones and lacks some. This sample has around 50,000 clones, with about 90% found just once. Source material: PBMCs. The receptors originated from a woman in her fifties or sixties in good health and a related stem cell transplant donor. The CDR3 runs from the conserved cysteine through the conserved F or W. D genes are given only for firm matches. Some rows mark clone size as missing; the rest say once, few, many or name a class of expanded clone.

TRBJ1-4,TRBD1,TRBV7-9,-,CASSTLAGGGYEKLFF,TGTGCCAGCAGCACCCTGGCAGGGGGCGGTTATGAAAAACTGTTTTTT
TRBJ1-2,TRBD1,TRBV19,-,CASRATGGEYYGYTF,TGTGCCAGTAGGGCCACAGGGGGCGAGTACTATGGCTACACCTTC
TRBJ1-2,TRBD1,TRBV18,-,CASSLLWTGLDYGYTF,TGTGCCAGCTCACTCCTTTGGACAGGGCTAGACTATGGCTACACCTTC
TRBJ2-2,-,TRBV15,-,CATSRAGSGELFF,TGTGCCACCAGCAGAGCAGGTTCCGGGGAGCTGTTTTTT
TRBJ2-5,TRBD2,TRBV2,-,CASSATGLRSGRGETQYF,TGTGCCAGCAGTGCTACAGGGTTAAGAAGCGGGAGAGGGGAGACCCAGTACTTC
TRBJ1-2,-,TRBV25-1,-,CATQTGYGYTF,TGTGCCACCCAAACAGGGTACGGCTACACCTTC
TRBJ1-2,TRBD1,TRBV10-3,-,CASGTGGSGYTF,TGTGCCTCCGGGACAGGGGGTAGTGGCTACACCTTC
TRBJ1-6,TRBD1,TRBV7-2,once,CASSPSTGTGDIGPLHF,TGTGCCAGCAGCCCCTCTACCGGGACAGGGGATATTGGACCCCTCCACTTT
TRBJ1-1,TRBD1,TRBV29-1,-,CSALIRTGKGVEAFF,TGCAGCGCCCTTATACGGACAGGGAAGGGGGTTGAAGCTTTCTTT
TRBJ1-1,-,TRBV14,-,CASSQDLMVREAFF,TGTGCCAGCAGCCAAGATCTGATGGTCAGGGAAGCTTTCTTT
TRBJ1-2,TRBD1,TRBV14,-,CASSQDHRGLGYTF,TGTGCCAGCAGCCAAGATCACAGGGGGCTTGGCTACACCTTC
TRBJ2-3,TRBD1,TRBV28,-,CASSPGQGARTDTQYF,TGTGCCAGCAGTCCGGGACAGGGGGCGAGGACAGATACGCAGTATTTT
TRBJ1-4,-,TRBV7-2,-,CASSSDPGSPEKLFF,TGTGCCAGCAGTTCGGACCCGGGGAGTCCTGAAAAACTGTTTTTT
TRBJ1-5,-,TRBV15,-,CATSRDLGGASQPQHF,TGTGCCACCAGCAGAGATCTCGGAGGGGCCAGTCAGCCCCAGCATTTT
TRBJ2-1,TRBD2,TRBV7-9,-,CASTFFSGGLHGNEQFF,TGTGCCAGCACCTTTTTCAGCGGGGGGCTACACGGCAATGAGCAGTTCTTC
TRBJ2-7,-,TRBV15,-,CATSRGTEDRYEQYF,TGTGCCACCAGCAGAGGTACGGAGGACCGATACGAGCAGTACTTC
TRBJ2-3,-,TRBV7-2,-,CASSRDSVTTDTQYF,TGTGCCAGCAGCCGGGACTCAGTTACCACAGATACGCAGTATTTT
TRBJ2-2,TRBD2,TRBV2,once,CASRQLAGNTGELFF,TGTGCCAGCAGGCAGCTAGCGGGAAACACCGGGGAGCTGTTTTTT
TRBJ2-3,-,TRBV29-1,-,CSVGLADTQYF,TGCAGCGTTGGACTGGCAGATACGCAGTATTTT
TRBJ2-5,-,TRBV6-6,-,CASSYLRGVRQETQYF,TGTGCCAGCAGTTACCTTCGAGGCGTGCGGCAAGAGACCCAGTACTTC
TRBJ2-7,TRBD2,TRBV2,-,CASSGRDRGEAYEQYF,TGTGCCAGCAGTGGCCGCGATCGGGGGGAAGCCTACGAGCAGTACTTC
TRBJ2-2,TRBD2,TRBV10-2,-,CATSGLAATGELFF,TGCGCCACGTCGGGACTAGCGGCCACCGGGGAGCTGTTTTTT
TRBJ1-1,-,TRBV5-1,-,CASSFRQNTEAFF,TGCGCCAGCAGCTTCAGACAGAACACTGAAGCTTTCTTT
TRBJ1-2,TRBD1,TRBV6-5,-,CASSGDRGNYGYTF,TGTGCCAGCAGTGGGGACAGGGGTAACTATGGCTACACCTTC
TRBJ2-7,TRBD1,TRBV27,-,CASSLDRAYEQYF,TGTGCCAGCAGTTTAGACAGGGCCTACGAGCAGTACTTC
TRBJ2-3,-,TRBV5-6,-,CASSFGTTAQYF,TGTGCCAGCAGCTTCGGGACAACGGCGCAGTATTTT
TRBJ2-3,TRBD2,TRBV5-1,-,CASSSLAGRSTDTQYF,TGCGCCAGCAGCTCCTTAGCGGGGAGGAGCACAGATACGCAGTATTTT
TRBJ2-7,TRBD1,TRBV29-1,-,CSVGQAREQYF,TGCAGCGTGGGACAGGCCAGAGAGCAGTACTTC
TRBJ1-5,-,TRBV19,-,CASRDSGDQPQHF,TGTGCCAGTAGGGACTCTGGGGATCAGCCCCAGCATTTT
TRBJ2-1,-,TRBV19,-,CASSIDDGDSSYNEQFF,TGTGCCAGTAGTATAGATGACGGCGACTCTTCCTACAATGAGCAGTTCTTC
TRBJ1-2,-,TRBV29-1,-,CSVEDRSRGGQSYTF,TGCAGCGTTGAAGACCGATCCAGAGGGGGTCAGAGCTACACCTTC
TRBJ1-2,TRBD1,TRBV7-2,once,CASSLRQGARGYTF,TGTGCCAGCAGCCTCCGACAGGGGGCGCGAGGCTACACCTTC
TRBJ1-1,-,TRBV18,-,CASSPRRMDTEAFF,TGTGCCAGCTCACCACGCAGGATGGACACTGAAGCTTTCTTT
TRBJ2-4,TRBD2,TRBV30,-,CAWSFREGLIPKNIQYF,TGTGCCTGGAGTTTTCGGGAGGGCCTGATTCCCAAAAACATTCAGTACTTC
TRBJ2-3,-,TRBV27,-,CASSLSLTGMTQYF,TGTGCCAGCAGTCTTAGCCTCACGGGAATGACGCAGTATTTT
TRBJ2-7,-,TRBV5-1,-,CASSFGQPPEQYF,TGCGCCAGCAGCTTCGGACAGCCTCCCGAGCAGTACTTC